The 28 T cell receptor beta chains below all came from one sample that was sequenced in a study of glioma-infiltrating T cells after dendritic cell vaccination. Method: immunoSEQ multiplex PCR; TCRdb's copy keeps in-frame clones and lacks some. The data contain about 76,000 clones, around 87% of them seen just once; the ten biggest clones take up around 2.4%. As for time point: after dendritic cell vaccination, including at tumor progression/relapse. The source was blood, collected after dendritic cell vaccination. These TCRs come from a human donor with glioblastoma.

V usage is TRBV12-5 and J usage is TRBJ1-3; TRBD1 might be the D (5 bases). This CDR3 is 18 amino acids long. Trimming pared 2 bases from V and 4 bases from J, leaving 21 bases between. The germline gives CDR1 LGHNT, CDR2 FRNRAP. This chain's CDR3 is CASGLTSLGARWGNTIYF. The CDR3 DNA reads as TGTGCTAGTGGTTTGACGAGCCTAGGGGCTCGGTGGGGAAACACCATATATTTT.

Only one count was recorded for this clone. V gene TRBV7-9 combines with J gene TRBJ1-2, with 7 nucleotides matching TRBD1. Germline V CDR1 and CDR2: SEHNR, FQNEAQ (reference sequence). V lost 5 bases to trimming and J lost 8 bases; unmatched junction nucleotides: 5. The CDR3 runs to 12 residues. The CDR3 spells CASSQDRVGYTF. The CDR3 region has the DNA TGTGCCAGCAGCCAAGACAGGGTAGGCTACACCTTC. The full variable domain, in which reference TRBV7-9 and TRBJ1-2 provide the parts outside the CDR3, is DTGVSQNPRHKITKRGQNVTFRCDPISEHNRLYWYRQTLGQGPEFLTYFQNEAQLEKSRLLSDRFSAERPKGSFSTLEIQRTEQGDSAMYLCASSQDRVGYTFGSGTRLTVV.

The chain employs TRBV11-2 and TRBJ2-3, with a possible D match to TRBD2 (7 bases). V lost 10 bases and J lost 3, with 23 bases in between. The CDR3 is made up of 16 amino acids. Germline CDR1 SGHAT, CDR2 FQNNGV. The CDR3 sequence: CATSRGGGPVTDTQYF. CDR3 bases: TGTGCCACAAGTCGAGGGGGAGGGCCCGTGACAGATACGCAGTATTTT.

V usage is TRBV11-2 and J usage is TRBJ2-7; no clear D gene. Germline CDR1 reads SGHAT; CDR2 reads FQNNGV. The CDR3 is made up of 17 amino acids. With 1 base removed from V and 0 bases from J, the gap between germline ends came to 16 bases. The CDR3 DNA follows: TGTGCCAGCAGCTTAGGCTACCGGTCCTTAACCTCCTACGAGCAGTACTTC. Translation gives CASSLGYRSLTSYEQYF.

The J gene is TRBJ2-3, the V gene TRBV9, with D unresolved. Trimming took 0 bases from V and 2 from J, leaving 7 bases between them. Germline assignment: CDR1 SGDLS and CDR2 YYNGEE. This CDR3 is 14 amino acids long. CDR3 bases: TGTGCCAGCAGCGTAGGGCTTCTCACAGATACGCAGTATTTT. Protein: CASSVGLLTDTQYF. Drawing the rest from reference TRBV9 and TRBJ2-3, the complete variable domain is DSGVTQTPKHLITATGQRVTLRCSPRSGDLSVYWYQQSLDQGLQFLIQYYNGEERAKGNILERFSAQQFPDLHSELNLSSLELGDSALYFCASSVGLLTDTQYFGPGTRLTVL.

This chain connects TRBV5-5 to TRBJ1-5; D is uncertain. V was trimmed by 0 bases and J by 6 bases, leaving 10 bases between them. There are 14 residues in the CDR3. Germline CDR1 reads SGHKS; CDR2 reads YYEKEE (reference sequence). The CDR3 coding sequence is TGTGCCAGCAGCTTGGTGCAGGCCGGTCAGCCCCAGCATTTT. Its translation is CASSLVQAGQPQHF.

The chain employs TRBV12-5 and TRBJ1-2; D is unclear. The V and J ends lost 6 bases and 3 bases respectively, with 20 bases between them. The CDR3 totals 16 residues. In germline, CDR1 is LGHNT, CDR2 FRNRAP. This CDR3 reads CASGLPRPDTYYGYTF. CDR3 sequence (DNA): TGTGCTAGTGGCCTCCCTCGCCCAGACACGTACTATGGCTACACCTTC.

V and J are TRBV7-8 and TRBJ1-1, with TRBD1 identical over 11 bases. This CDR3 has 16 residues. V trimming: 5 bases; J trimming: 3 bases; junction bases outside the gene matches: 8. CDR1 SGHVS and CDR2 FQNEAQ come from the germline V gene. CDR3 sequence reads: CASSPGQGARYTEAFF. CDR3 sequence (DNA): TGTGCCAGCAGCCCTGGACAGGGGGCTCGATACACTGAAGCTTTCTTT.

The chain combines TRBV5-1 with TRBJ2-3, with D possibly matching TRBD2 (6 bases). Germline V gene lookup returns CDR1 SGHRS and CDR2 YFSETQ. The CDR3 totals 14 residues. Trimming cost V 3 bases and J 2 bases, with 10 bases left between them. The CDR3, as DNA: TGCGCCAGCAGCTCCGGGGGTCACACAGATACGCAGTATTTT. Translation gives CASSSGGHTDTQYF.

The rearrangement uses TRBV4-1 and TRBJ1-1, with TRBD1 as a possible D gene (6 bases). Looked up from germline, CDR1 is MGHRA and CDR2 is YSYEKL. CDR3 size: 14 residues. Trimming cost V 4 bases and J 1 base, with 10 bases left between them. CDR3 region: CASSPGHQNTEAFF. The CDR3 nucleotides are TGCGCCAGCAGCCCGGGACACCAGAACACTGAAGCTTTCTTT.

The chain recombines TRBV5-5 with TRBJ2-7; 11 bases match TRBD1. This CDR3 is built from 14 residues. Trimming removed 4 bases from V and 5 bases from J; junction bases left unmatched: 5. Looked up from germline, CDR1 is SGHKS and CDR2 is YYEKEE (reference sequence). The CDR3 DNA reads as TGTGCCAGCAGCAAAGGACAGGGGGCAAACGAGCAGTACTTC. Its translation is CASSKGQGANEQYF.

This chain connects TRBV4-1 to TRBJ1-2, with TRBD1 matching over 8 bases. Germline V gives CDR1 MGHRA, CDR2 YSYEKL. CDR3 length equals 15 residues. Unmatched junction bases numbered 13, after V lost 3 bases and J lost 10 bases. The CDR3 reads CASSHDRGGNGDYTF. The CDR3 coding sequence is TGCGCCAGCAGCCACGACAGGGGAGGAAATGGAGACTACACCTTC.

In this sample, this clone turned up a few times. V usage is TRBV11-2 and J usage is TRBJ2-1; possibly TRBD1 for D (6 bases). This CDR3 has 12 residues. V lost 5 bases to trimming and J lost 7 bases, with 9 bases between them. Germline V gene lookup returns CDR1 SGHAT and CDR2 FQNNGV. DNA of the CDR3: TGTGCCAGCAGCGTCGACAGGAATGAGCAGTTCTTC. The encoded protein is CASSVDRNEQFF.

The chain uses TRBV7-9 and TRBJ2-3; 7 bases align to TRBD1. The CDR3 is 16 residues long. Losses at the gene ends were 5 bases for V and 2 bases for J; bases not matched to a gene: 10. The germline gives CDR1 SEHNR, CDR2 FQNEAQ (reference sequence). Here the CDR3 DNA reads TGTGCCAGCAGCCCGTGGTGGGGACAGAACACAGATACGCAGTATTTT. Amino acid sequence: CASSPWWGQNTDTQYF.

This sequence joins TRBV5-1 and TRBJ2-1; no clear D gene. This CDR3 is built from 15 residues. Germline loops: CDR1 SGHRS, CDR2 YFSETQ. V was clipped by 5 bases and J by 8 bases, with 20 bases between them. The CDR3 spells CASSDSNPSTDEQFF. The CDR3 bases are TGCGCCAGCAGTGACTCAAACCCCTCTACGGATGAGCAGTTCTTC.

This CDR3 is CASSFNGETQYF. In DNA, the CDR3 is TGTGCCAGCAGTTTTAACGGAGAGACCCAGTACTTC. This sequence joins TRBV5-5 and TRBJ2-5; D is ambiguous. The V and J ends lost 5 bases and 4 bases respectively, with 9 bases between them. The CDR3 sequence is 12 residues long. Germline CDR1 is SGHKS and CDR2 is YYEKEE (reference sequence).

V gene TRBV11-3 combines with J gene TRBJ2-7; 10 bases are shared with TRBD2. This CDR3 contains 16 residues. The trim removed 6 bases at V and 10 bases at J, leaving 18 bases unmatched. Germline V CDR1 and CDR2: SGHNT, YENEEA. The CDR3 spells CASSQSFGLAGEQQYF. In DNA form, the CDR3 reads TGTGCCAGCAGTCAATCTTTTGGGCTAGCGGGGGAGCAACAGTACTTC.

The chain joins TRBV7-9 to TRBJ2-7; 7 bases match TRBD2. Germline-derived CDR1 and CDR2 are SEHNR and FQNEAQ (reference sequence). The length of the CDR3 is 15 residues. V was clipped by 4 bases and J by 5 bases; unmatched bases: 11. This chain's CDR3 is CASSSIPGSGNEQYF. DNA of the CDR3: TGTGCCAGCAGCTCAATTCCGGGGAGCGGGAACGAGCAGTACTTC.

This sequence joins TRBV11-1 and TRBJ1-2; 10 bases are a match to TRBD1. CDR1 and CDR2 from the germline V gene are SGHAT and FQDESV (reference sequence). V shed 5 bases, J shed 1 base, and the junction held 7 bases outside the gene matches. This CDR3 has 16 amino acids. CDR3 residues: CASSGWTGGFNYGYTF. CDR3 coding DNA: TGTGCCAGCAGCGGATGGACAGGGGGATTTAACTATGGCTACACCTTC.

This clone has a handful of counts. The V call is TRBV6-1, the J call TRBJ1-2; TRBD1 is a possible D gene (5 bases). The CDR3 covers 14 residues. Trimming removed 1 base at V and 7 bases at J, with 13 bases between. Germline V gene data show CDR1 as MNHNS and CDR2 as SASEGT. The CDR3 loop is CASSEGPYRSGYTF. CDR3 bases: TGTGCCAGCAGTGAAGGGCCTTACAGGTCTGGCTACACCTTC.

The V and J genes are TRBV10-2 and TRBJ1-2; 8 bases match TRBD1. Germline V gene data show CDR1 as WSHSY and CDR2 as SAAADI. This CDR3 region has 16 residues. Losses at the gene ends were 2 bases for V and 4 bases for J; bases not matched to a gene: 9. The DNA of the CDR3 is TGCGCCAGCAGTGAGACCTGGGGCCAGGGGGCCTATGGCTACACCTTC. Its translation: CASSETWGQGAYGYTF.

V is TRBV19 and J is TRBJ1-2; 9 nucleotides match TRBD1. V dropped 5 bases and J dropped 7; count of bases not matched to a gene: 11. Germline V CDR1 and CDR2: LNHDA, SQIVND (reference sequence). There are 15 residues in the CDR3. CDR3 coding DNA: TGTGCCAGTAGTTCCCAAGGACAGGGGATGCGTGGCTACACCTTC. It yields the protein CASSSQGQGMRGYTF.

The V call is TRBV6-1, the J call TRBJ1-2; a weak D match, TRBD1 (6 bases). The CDR3 covers 16 residues. Germline CDR1 reads MNHNS; CDR2 reads SASEGT. Trimming removed 2 bases from V and 5 bases from J, with 18 bases in between. Here the CDR3 reads CASSETGSAPWYGYTF. The CDR3 DNA follows: TGTGCCAGCAGTGAAACAGGGTCAGCCCCTTGGTATGGCTACACCTTC.

This chain links TRBV5-1 with TRBJ2-3; a weak D match, TRBD2 (5 bases). Germline assignment: CDR1 SGHRS and CDR2 YFSETQ. This CDR3 region has 16 residues. Trimming removed 0 bases at V and 0 bases at J, with 11 bases between. The CDR3 region is CASSLGAGGSTDTQYF. CDR3 DNA sequence: TGCGCCAGCAGCTTGGGGGCGGGTGGAAGCACAGATACGCAGTATTTT.

This clone came up once. The V and J genes are TRBV4-1 and TRBJ2-3; a weak D match, TRBD2 (5 bases). V shed 2 bases and J shed 3 bases, with 21 bases lying between them. Germline assignment: CDR1 MGHRA and CDR2 YSYEKL. There are 18 residues in the CDR3. The chain's CDR3 is CASSQMSPTIRLTDTQYF. The CDR3 DNA reads as TGCGCCAGCAGCCAAATGTCCCCGACTATCCGTTTGACAGATACGCAGTATTTT.

The genes are TRBV7-2 and TRBJ2-2; 11 bases agree with TRBD2. The CDR3 totals 18 residues. CDR1 SGHTA and CDR2 FQGNSA come from the germline V gene. The ends lost 1 base at V and 5 bases at J; junction bases unmatched: 9. In DNA form, the CDR3 reads TGTGCCAGCAGCTTAGACCTACTAGCGGGAGTAAAGACCGGGGAGCTGTTTTTT. Protein: CASSLDLLAGVKTGELFF.

This clone has only one observation. The chain carries TRBV7-3 and TRBJ2-3; TRBD2 aligns across 7 bases. The CDR3 contains 15 residues. CDR1 and CDR2 from the germline V gene are SGHTA and FQGTGA. The V gene end was trimmed by 2 bases and the J gene end by 3 bases; junction bases not matched to a gene: 5. The CDR3 DNA reads as TGTGCCAGCAGCTTAGGCGGGAGCGAAACAGATACGCAGTATTTT. This translates into CASSLGGSETDTQYF.

In its sample, this clone was seen once. The chain recombines TRBV5-4 with TRBJ2-5; weak D call: TRBD2 (5 bases). The ends were cut back, 8 bases at V and 4 bases at J, with 15 bases in the middle. This CDR3 is 13 amino acids long. CDR1 and CDR2 from the germline V gene are SGHNT and YYREEE (reference sequence). This CDR3 reads CASGTSGGETQYF. DNA of the CDR3: TGTGCCAGTGGTACAAGTGGAGGAGAGACCCAGTACTTC. The variable domain in full, completed from reference TRBV5-4 and TRBJ2-5, reads ETGVTQSPTHLIKTRGQQVTLRCSSQSGHNTVSWYQQALGQGPQFIFQYYREEENGRGNFPPRFSGLQFPNYSSELNVNALELDDSALYLCASGTSGGETQYFGPGTRLLVL.